This TCR beta chain was captured in a study of T-cell reconstitution after alpha-beta-depleted transplantation in children (TCRdb year 2016). For the study in its entirety: Using TCR repertoire profiling, the study followed T-cell immune reconstitution in a quantitative way in children after TCRalphabeta/CD19-depleted allogeneic hematopoietic cell transplantation. The study at large found these results: Over the following months the frequencies of hyperexpanded clones went down, and after one year T-cell counts and TCRbeta diversity were mostly credited to newly produced T cells. The apparently early alphabetaT-cell count recovery about two months after transplant was reportedly dependent on only several hundred rapidly expanded clones derived from non-depleted graft cells. In some patients, high TCRbeta diversity at day 60 was attributed to recipient T cells and intrathymic progenitors that had survived conditioning.

This clonotype was recorded at least ten times. Its target antigen remains unknown. It has no much larger one-base neighbor in the sample; base qualities were not kept. What this sample's treatment or condition label stands for: allogeneic hematopoietic cell transplantation with graft depleted of TCRalphabeta T cells and CD19 B cells. Transplant recipients were children who received TCRalphabeta/CD19-depleted allogeneic hematopoietic cell grafts. CDR1 and CDR2 are read off the germline V gene as MNHEY and SVGAGI. The CDR3 holds 15 amino acids from the cysteine to the phenylalanine. The DNA shown is the 45-base CDR3, in frame from base 1. Trimming removed 2 bases from V and 5 bases from J, leaving 12 bases between the germline ends. Library creation used PCR. The listed sequencing device is Illumina HiSeq 2500. TCR libraries were prepared with molecular barcoding, using unique molecular identifiers to normalize TCRbeta repertoire quantification. TCRdb reprocessing: public reads trimmed at Q25 with fastp, clones called with MiXCR, in-frame beta chains kept. Identical CDR3 protein sequences are pooled into one entry, listed with their most common genes and DNA. The sample records under 300,000 distinct CDR3 sequences, approximately 10% of which are singletons. The ten largest clones add up to around 20% of the sample.

This clonotype was sampled from a male patient between 2 and 15 years old who had a stem cell transplant for chronic granulomatous disease, so the T cells may come from the graft donor. This chain is built from TRBV6-5 and TRBJ2-2; a weak D assignment points to TRBD2 (6 bases agree). The sample was peripheral blood, taken 180 days after TCRalphabeta/CD19-depleted stem cell transplant. CDR3 protein: CASSYILASTGELFF. The nucleotide sequence reads TGTGCCAGCAGTTACATACTAGCTAGTACCGGGGAGCTGTTTTTT.